Listed here are 6 T cell receptor beta chains from one sample, sequenced in a study of vaccination effects on CD4 cells after COVID-19 (dated 2022 in TCRdb). These receptors are not linked to any known antigen. To identify antigen-specific CD4+ T cell clonotypes by their expansion, the ViraFEST assay first stimulated PBMC with viral peptide pools and then applied TCR sequencing. After less than eleven days of culture, CD4+ T cells were isolated with the EasySep CD4+ T cell isolation kit. None of the healthy vaccine recipients had a prior SARS-CoV-2 infection, which was confirmed by nucleocapsid antibody tests that came back negative both before and after vaccination. The library was produced with the immunoSEQ multiplex PCR assay. Drawn from immuneACCESS, this table holds only the in-frame rearrangements with V and J called that TCRdb kept. Clones are partly lost; checked studies trace under half to an unresolved V gene and leave the rest unexplained. In this sample the table shows tens of thousands of clones, roughly two thirds of which occur a single time. Clones ranked in the top ten supply 22% of the sample.

Sequencing was performed on CD4+ T cells from PBMCs cultured with SARS-CoV-2 spike peptides, taken before COVID-19 vaccination. This specimen's cell subset or site label, interpreted: SARS-CoV-2 spike overlapping peptide pool stimulation. These receptors all come from a human donor who received a COVID-19 vaccine.

CDR3 nucleotides: TGTGCCTGGAGTATCCTGGGCACGGACACCGGGGAGCTGTTTTTT. It translates to CAWSILGTDTGELFF. The rearrangement links TRBV30 to TRBJ2-2; D is uncertain. The length of the CDR3 is 15 residues. The V gene's germline CDR1 is GTSNPN and CDR2 SVGIG (reference sequence). Trimming removed 2 bases from V and 3 bases from J, with 13 bases in between.

V usage is TRBV7-2 and J usage is TRBJ2-7; a weak D match, TRBD2 (6 bases). CDR3 length: 14 amino acids. The V and J ends lost 1 base and 4 bases respectively, with 11 bases between them. The germline V gene encodes CDR1 SGHTA and CDR2 FQGNSA. The CDR3 here is CASSLVEGGYEQYF. The CDR3 DNA sequence: TGTGCCAGCAGCTTAGTGGAGGGCGGTTACGAGCAGTACTTC.

This rearrangement joins TRBV2 to TRBJ1-5; 12 bases line up with TRBD1. CDR3 length: 17 residues. In germline, CDR1 is SNHLY, CDR2 FYNNEI. V lost 10 bases, J lost 2 bases, and 12 bases stayed unmatched. CDR3 sequence: CATRPGQGAGGNQPQHF. The CDR3 nucleotides are TGTGCCACCCGACCGGGACAGGGGGCGGGGGGCAATCAGCCCCAGCATTTT.

The chain uses TRBV9 and TRBJ1-4; D not certain. Germline lookup yields CDR1 SGDLS and CDR2 YYNGEE. Trimming pared 0 bases from V and 8 bases from J, leaving 14 bases between. This CDR3 has 15 residues. The CDR3 loop is CASSVEVRPGEKLFF. The CDR3 coding sequence is TGTGCCAGCAGCGTAGAGGTCCGCCCGGGGGAAAAACTGTTTTTT.

The J gene is TRBJ1-1, the V gene TRBV30; D might be TRBD1 (6 bases). The CDR3 loop spans 13 amino acids. Germline CDR1 reads GTSNPN; CDR2 reads SVGIG (reference sequence). Between the trimmed V and J ends, which lost 0 bases and 2 bases, there was a span of 7 bases. CDR3 residues: CAWSVQGNTEAFF. The CDR3 region has the DNA TGTGCCTGGAGTGTACAGGGTAACACTGAAGCTTTCTTT.

The chain uses TRBV7-6 and TRBJ2-5; D gene uncertain. The V gene lost 0 bases and the J gene lost 5 bases, with 4 bases spanning the gap. CDR3 length: 12 residues. Germline V gene data show CDR1 as SGHVS and CDR2 as FNYEAQ. The CDR3 here is CASSLALETQYF. CDR3 DNA: TGTGCCAGCAGCTTAGCTCTGGAGACCCAGTACTTC.